This T cell receptor beta chain emerged from a study of blood T cell repertoires in COVID-19. Produced via immunoSEQ multiplex PCR; TCRdb's table is partial and in-frame only. The data hold about 360,000 clones, with roughly 86% observed a single time. CDR3 length equals 16 residues. The V gene's germline CDR1 is SGHNT and CDR2 YYREEE (reference sequence). The V segment lost 4 bases and the J segment 2 bases; nucleotides outside the gene matches: 4. This chain joins TRBV5-4 and TRBJ1-4; 11 nucleotides line up with TRBD1. The specimen sequenced was PBMCs or T cells enriched from blood (not recorded which). This clonotype was sampled from a middle-aged woman with acute COVID-19. The CDR3: CASSRDRGVTNEKLFF. In DNA form, the CDR3 reads TGTGCCAGCAGCCGGGACAGGGGGGTGACTAATGAAAAACTGTTTTTT.